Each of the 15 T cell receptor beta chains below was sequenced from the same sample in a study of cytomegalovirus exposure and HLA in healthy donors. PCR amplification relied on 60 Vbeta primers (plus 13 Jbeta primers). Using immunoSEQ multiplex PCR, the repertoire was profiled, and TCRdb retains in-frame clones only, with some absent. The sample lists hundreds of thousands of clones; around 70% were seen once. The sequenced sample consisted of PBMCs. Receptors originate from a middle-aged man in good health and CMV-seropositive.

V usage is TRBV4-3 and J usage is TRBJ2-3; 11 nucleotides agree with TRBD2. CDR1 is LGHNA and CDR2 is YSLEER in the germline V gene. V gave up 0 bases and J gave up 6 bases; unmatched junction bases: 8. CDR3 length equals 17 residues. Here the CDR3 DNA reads TGCGCCAGCAGCCAAGATCCCGCTAGCGGGGGGTTGGATACGCAGTATTTT. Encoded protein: CASSQDPASGGLDTQYF.

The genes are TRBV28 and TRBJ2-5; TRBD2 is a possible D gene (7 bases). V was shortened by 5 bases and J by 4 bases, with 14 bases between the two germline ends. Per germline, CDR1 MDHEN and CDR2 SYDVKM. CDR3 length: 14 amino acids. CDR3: CASSPPGEGETQYF. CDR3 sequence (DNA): TGTGCCAGCAGTCCCCCAGGGGAGGGAGAGACCCAGTACTTC.

The CDR3: CASSLAGQGGETQYF. CDR3 nucleotide sequence: TGTGCCAGCAGTCTGGCGGGACAGGGGGGAGAGACCCAGTACTTC. The chain uses TRBV28 and TRBJ2-5; TRBD1 matches at 11 bases. CDR3 length: 15 residues. The trim removed 5 bases at V and 4 bases at J, leaving 6 bases unmatched. Germline V gene sequence: CDR1 MDHEN, CDR2 SYDVKM.

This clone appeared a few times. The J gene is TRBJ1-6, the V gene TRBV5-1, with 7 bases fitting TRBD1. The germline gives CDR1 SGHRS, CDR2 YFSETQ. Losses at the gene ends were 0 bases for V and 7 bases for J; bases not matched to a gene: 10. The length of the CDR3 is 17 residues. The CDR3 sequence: CASSLVLRQGGNSPLHF. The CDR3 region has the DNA TGCGCCAGCAGCTTGGTCCTCCGACAGGGTGGAAATTCACCCCTCCACTTT.

The CDR3 nucleotides are TGTGCCAGCAGCCGCACTAGCGGCTCCTACGAGCAGTACTTC. Protein: CASSRTSGSYEQYF. V gene TRBV5-4 combines with J gene TRBJ2-7; 8 bases are a match to TRBD2. This CDR3 region has 14 residues. J gave up 0 bases and V 4 bases, and 3 bases lay outside the gene matches. Germline loops: CDR1 SGHNT, CDR2 YYREEE (reference sequence).

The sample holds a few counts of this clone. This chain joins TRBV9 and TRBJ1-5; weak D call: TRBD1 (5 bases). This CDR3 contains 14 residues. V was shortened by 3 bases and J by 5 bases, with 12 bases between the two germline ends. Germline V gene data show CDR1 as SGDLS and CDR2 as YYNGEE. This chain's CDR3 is CASSGTGTHQPQHF. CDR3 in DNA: TGTGCCAGCAGCGGAACAGGAACCCATCAGCCCCAGCATTTT.

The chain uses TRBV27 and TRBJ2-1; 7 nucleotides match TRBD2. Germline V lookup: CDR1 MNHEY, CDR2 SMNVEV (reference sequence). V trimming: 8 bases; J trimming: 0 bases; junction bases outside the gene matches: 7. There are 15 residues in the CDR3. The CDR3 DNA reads TGTGCCAGCGGCCTAGCGGACAACTCCTACAATGAGCAGTTCTTC. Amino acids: CASGLADNSYNEQFF.

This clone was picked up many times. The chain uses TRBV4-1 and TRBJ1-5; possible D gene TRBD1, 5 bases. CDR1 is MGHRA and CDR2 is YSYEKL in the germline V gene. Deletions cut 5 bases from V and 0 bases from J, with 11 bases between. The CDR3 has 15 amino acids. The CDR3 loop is CASSAGTPSNQPQHF. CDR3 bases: TGCGCCAGCAGCGCTGGGACTCCTAGCAATCAGCCCCAGCATTTT.

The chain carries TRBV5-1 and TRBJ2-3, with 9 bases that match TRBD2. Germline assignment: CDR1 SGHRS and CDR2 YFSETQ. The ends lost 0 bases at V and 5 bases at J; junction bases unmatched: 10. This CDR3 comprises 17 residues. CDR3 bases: TGCGCCAGCAGCTTGGGGTTCCGGCGGGGGGGAGGAGATACGCAGTATTTT. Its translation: CASSLGFRRGGGDTQYF.

The CDR3, as DNA: TGCGCCAGCAGCCAACTACGAGCGGGGGCGTACTCTGGGGCCAACGTCCTGACTTTC. Its protein product is CASSQLRAGAYSGANVLTF. This chain joins TRBV4-3 and TRBJ2-6; 8 nucleotides agree with TRBD2. Germline CDR1 reads LGHNA; CDR2 reads YSLEER. The CDR3 loop spans 19 amino acids. V dropped 2 bases and J dropped 0; count of bases not matched to a gene: 9.

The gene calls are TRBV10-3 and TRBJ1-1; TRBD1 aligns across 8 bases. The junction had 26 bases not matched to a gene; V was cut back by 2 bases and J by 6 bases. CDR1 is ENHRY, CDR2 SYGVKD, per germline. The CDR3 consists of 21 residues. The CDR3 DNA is TGTGCCATCAGTGAGCAGGGGGCTGGATCGGGGGGCTTTGATTTTGGTCCTGAAGCTTTCTTT. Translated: CAISEQGAGSGGFDFGPEAFF.

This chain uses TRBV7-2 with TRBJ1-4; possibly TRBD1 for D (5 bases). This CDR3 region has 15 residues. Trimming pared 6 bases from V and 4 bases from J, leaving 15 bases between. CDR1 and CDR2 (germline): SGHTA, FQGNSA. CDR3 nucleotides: TGTGCCAGCAGTCCGGGGGGGGTCATTAATGAAAAACTGTTTTTT. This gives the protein CASSPGGVINEKLFF.

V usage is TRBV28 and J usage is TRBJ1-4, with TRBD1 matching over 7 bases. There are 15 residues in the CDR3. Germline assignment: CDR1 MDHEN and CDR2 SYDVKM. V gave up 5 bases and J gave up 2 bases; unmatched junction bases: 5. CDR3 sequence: CASSRTTGTNEKLFF. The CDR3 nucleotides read TGTGCCAGCAGTCGAACGACAGGGACTAATGAAAAACTGTTTTTT.

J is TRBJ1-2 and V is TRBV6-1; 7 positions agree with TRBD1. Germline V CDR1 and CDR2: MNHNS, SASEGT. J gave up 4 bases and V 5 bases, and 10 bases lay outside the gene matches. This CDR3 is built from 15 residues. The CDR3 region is CASSNLGTVSYGYTF. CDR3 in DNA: TGTGCCAGCAGTAACCTTGGGACAGTAAGCTATGGCTACACCTTC.

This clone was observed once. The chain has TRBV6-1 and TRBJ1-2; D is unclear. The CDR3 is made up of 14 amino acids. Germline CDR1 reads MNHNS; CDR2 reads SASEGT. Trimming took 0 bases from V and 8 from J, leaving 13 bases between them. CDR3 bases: TGTGCCAGCAGTGAAGCGCTTCGGGGTCACGGCTACACCTTC. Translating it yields CASSEALRGHGYTF.